The present T cell receptor (beta chain) was sequenced within a study of blood T cell repertoires in COVID-19. Background on the study: From T cells, B-cell-depleted T cells, or PBMCs came the material, which was cDNA or gDNA.

Here immunoSEQ multiplex PCR was the method, and the copy in TCRdb shows in-frame clones only, minus some. The data hold approximately 150,000 clones, with roughly nine tenths observed a single time. This study enrolled people aged 18 to 89 from around 25 US geographic areas. Participants reported their clinical history, and cohort assignment relied on those reports. Within the 2 weeks before study entry, each person in the exposed group met a COVID-19 case. The V end was cut by 6 bases, the J end by 7 bases, with 7 bases between. The length of the CDR3 is 12 residues. Sample: PBMCs or T cells enriched from blood (not recorded which). This sequence was found in a woman aged 35 to 49 who had been exposed to COVID-19. This chain links TRBV12-3 or TRBV12-4 with TRBJ1-6; D is possibly TRBD1 (5 bases). The CDR3 coding sequence is TGTGCCAGCAGGGGGGGGAATTCACCCCTCCACTTT. Translation gives CASRGGNSPLHF.